The 15 T cell receptor beta chains below were found in one sample sequenced in a study of T cell responses to AZD1222 COVID-19 vaccine. Method: immunoSEQ multiplex PCR; TCRdb's copy keeps in-frame clones and lacks some. Of 150,000 to 160,000 clones in the sample, approximately 90% were seen once. The sample consisted of peripheral blood, taken on day 0 of AZD1222 vaccination. These TCRs come from an adult in good health.

This chain uses TRBV25-1 with TRBJ1-6, with D unresolved. This CDR3 comprises 15 residues. The germline V gene encodes CDR1 MGHDK and CDR2 SYGVNS. Trimming removed 3 bases at V and 7 bases at J, with 13 bases between. The CDR3 sequence is CASSDRRAGNSPLHF. CDR3 in DNA: TGTGCCAGCAGTGACAGACGGGCGGGGAATTCACCCCTCCACTTT.

The genes are TRBV6-2 or TRBV6-3 and TRBJ2-1; 14 bases are a match to TRBD2. Germline V gene sequence: CDR1 MNHEY, CDR2 SVGEGT. The CDR3 is made up of 15 amino acids. Germline trimming cut 4 bases from V and 7 bases from J; bases unmatched to any gene: 3. The DNA for the CDR3 is TGTGCCAGCAGTTCCGGGACTAGCGGGAGAAATGAGCAGTTCTTC. This encodes CASSSGTSGRNEQFF.

This clone was seen a handful of times. This chain connects TRBV6-5 to TRBJ1-1, with 7 positions matching TRBD1. In germline, CDR1 is MNHEY, CDR2 SVGAGI. The V segment lost 5 bases and the J segment 7 bases; nucleotides outside the gene matches: 4. The CDR3 totals 12 residues. The CDR3 DNA sequence: TGTGCCAGCAGTCAGCGACAGGGTGAAGCTTTCTTT. It codes for CASSQRQGEAFF.

This chain connects TRBV5-1 to TRBJ2-1, with a possible D match to TRBD2 (6 bases). The CDR3 has 15 residues. The ends were cut back, 0 bases at V and 1 base at J, with 8 bases in the middle. Germline lookup yields CDR1 SGHRS and CDR2 YFSETQ. CDR3: CASSLGLASYNEQFF. The CDR3 DNA follows: TGCGCCAGCAGCTTGGGTCTAGCGTCCTACAATGAGCAGTTCTTC.

V gene TRBV18 combines with J gene TRBJ1-1, with D perhaps matching TRBD1 (5 bases). The CDR3 consists of 13 residues. The germline V gene has CDR1 KGHSH and CDR2 LQKENI. V lost 6 bases and J lost 6, with 14 bases in between. CDR3 sequence (DNA): TGTGCCAGCTCCCGAACGGGGGTCGCTGAAGCTTTCTTT. Protein sequence: CASSRTGVAEAFF.

This clone was counted between two and nine times. The chain employs TRBV24-1 and TRBJ2-7; TRBD1 matches 10 bases. V lost 5 bases to trimming and J lost 2 bases; unmatched junction nucleotides: 8. Per the germline V gene, CDR1 is KGHDR and CDR2 is SFDVKD. This CDR3 region has 16 residues. The CDR3 DNA follows: TGTGCCACCAGTGGCGGACCGGGACAGGGGACCTACGAGCAGTACTTC. It specifies CATSGGPGQGTYEQYF.

This chain links TRBV6-5 with TRBJ1-4, with D possibly being TRBD1 (5 bases). CDR3 size: 14 residues. V gave up 6 bases and J gave up 7 bases, with 15 bases separating them. Germline CDR1 reads MNHEY; CDR2 reads SVGAGI. This CDR3 is CASSPVGGAEKLFF. DNA for the CDR3: TGTGCCAGCAGCCCGGTGGGGGGTGCTGAAAAACTGTTTTTT.

The chain is built from TRBV29-1 and TRBJ2-7; D not resolved. V lost 3 bases and J lost 0, with 6 bases in between. CDR3 length: 12 residues. Germline CDR1 SQVTM, CDR2 ANQGSEA. CDR3 sequence reads: CSVDDGSYEQYF. In DNA form, the CDR3 reads TGCAGCGTTGATGACGGCTCCTACGAGCAGTACTTC.

The chain is built from TRBV7-9 and TRBJ2-7; D is unclear. The germline V gene has CDR1 SEHNR and CDR2 FQNEAQ (reference sequence). This CDR3 has 14 residues. Trimming took off 5 bases at V and 5 bases at J, with 16 bases between the two ends. The CDR3 nucleotides are TGTGCCAGCAGCCCCCCCTTCCCGGGTCACGAGCAGTACTTC. Amino acids: CASSPPFPGHEQYF.

This rearrangement joins TRBV21-1 to TRBJ2-7; TRBD1, as called in the table, went unchecked against the DNA. TRBV21-1 is described as a pseudogene. The CDR3 consists of 14 residues. CDR3 region: CASSNRDITYEQYF. CDR3 DNA: TGTGCCAGCAGCAACAGGGATATTACCTACGAGCAGTACTTC.

The chain employs TRBV12-3 or TRBV12-4 and TRBJ2-7, with D maybe TRBD2 (5 bases). Deletions cut 6 bases from V and 4 bases from J, with 13 bases between. The CDR3 is 13 residues long. The CDR3 bases are TGTGCCAGCAGGGAGGTGGGTTTGTACGAGCAGTACTTC. Protein sequence: CASREVGLYEQYF.

The rearrangement joins TRBV27 to TRBJ2-1; D may be TRBD1 or TRBD2 (5 bases each). CDR3 length: 16 amino acids. Germline CDR1 reads MNHEY; CDR2 reads SMNVEV (reference sequence). Trimming took off 5 bases at V and 0 bases at J, with 14 bases between the two ends. The CDR3 spells CASSNPGRISYNEQFF. CDR3 DNA: TGTGCCAGCAGTAACCCAGGGAGAATCTCCTACAATGAGCAGTTCTTC.

This chain joins TRBV11-3 and TRBJ2-2; D may be TRBD1 (6 bases). CDR1 is SGHNT, CDR2 YENEEA, per germline. Trimming stripped 5 bases from V and 4 bases from J, with 11 bases between. This CDR3 is built from 14 residues. CDR3 nucleotide sequence: TGTGCCAGCAGCGCCCGGACAGCCACCGGGGAGCTGTTTTTT. It codes for CASSARTATGELFF.

Only one count was recorded for this clone. This chain links TRBV7-8 with TRBJ1-1, with D tentatively TRBD1 (6 bases). V was cut by 6 bases and J by 2 bases, with 10 bases left in between. The CDR3 is 13 amino acids. Per the germline V gene, CDR1 is SGHVS and CDR2 is FQNEAQ. The CDR3 DNA follows: TGTGCCAGCAGACGGACAGCTAACACTGAAGCTTTCTTT. Translation: CASRRTANTEAFF.

The genes are TRBV14 and TRBJ2-7; no clear D. With 1 base removed from V and 6 bases from J, the gap between germline ends came to 13 bases. The germline V gene has CDR1 SGHDN and CDR2 FVKESK. The CDR3 has 14 residues. The DNA for the CDR3 is TGTGCCAGCAGCCAAGTGATGGGTAGCAGCGAGCAGTACTTC. Encoded protein: CASSQVMGSSEQYF.